This T cell receptor (beta chain) was recorded in a study of post-analysis software for immune sequencing data. Study summary: Disease courses included relapsing-remitting, secondary progressive and progressive-relapsing multiple sclerosis.

Broader study findings: When compared against controls, multiple sclerosis patients showed significantly lower normalized Chao1 diversity. Five TRBV segments, including TRBV5-6, TRBV5-1 and TRBV20-1, were more frequent in patients than controls. The authors found that F measure strongly co-clustered same-batch samples.

Libraries were made from TCR beta cDNA, and they carried unique molecular identifiers. TCRdb reanalysed the PCR reads using MiXCR and keeps one entry per CDR3 protein. The sample consists of about 820,000 distinct CDR3 sequences, approximately 50% of them appearing once. About this clonotype itself: Its antigen is as yet unknown.

This CDR3 spans 16 amino acids. Per germline, CDR1 LNHDA and CDR2 SQIVND (reference sequence). The V call is TRBV19, the J call TRBJ2-4; TRBD2 matches at 13 bases. The end of the DNA is better explained by TRBJ2-7, so the J call may be wrong. The clonotype was recovered from a girl between 5 and 17 years old with multiple sclerosis. Sequencing used blood. The CDR3 loop reads CASSRAGTSGNYEQYF. DNA for the CDR3: TGTGCCAGTAGTAGGGCCGGGACTAGCGGGAACTACGAGCAGTACTTC.